This TCR beta chain was found in a study of blood T cells in healthy people across ages. General observations from the study: The authors considered diversity estimates from one million T cells to be underestimates. Per million T cells, TCR beta diversity dropped roughly linearly as age increased.

The sample holds a few counts of this clonotype. Its antigen remains unidentified. Peripheral blood, roughly 9.3 milliliters per donor, was collected. Together with a sample-barcoded 5' primer, a J-beta primer mix was included in a second PCR lasting about 7 to 11 cycles. TCRdb reanalysed the 5' RACE reads using MiXCR and keeps one entry per CDR3 protein. Among some 1.5 million distinct CDR3 sequences listed, under 55% were seen once. Trimming cost V 1 base and J 3 bases, with 16 bases left between them. Germline lookup yields CDR1 KGHSH and CDR2 LQKENI. CDR3 length: 17 amino acids. The chain carries TRBV18 and TRBJ2-4, with D possibly being TRBD1 (6 bases). The sequence was obtained from a woman aged 18-29 years in good health. Sequenced material: blood. The CDR3 DNA sequence: TGTGCCAGCTCACCACTCATAAGGGGGTCCGTCAAAAACATTCAGTACTTC. Amino acid sequence: CASSPLIRGSVKNIQYF.